This TCR beta chain was identified in a study of T cell responses to AZD1222 COVID-19 vaccine (dated by TCRdb to 2020 to 2022). As for the study more broadly: AZD1222 recipients whose second dose came at about 4 weeks and those whose second dose came at about 12 weeks were combined into one group, since spike-specific TCR depth and breadth did not differ between the two schedules. A total of approximately 240 trial participants underwent TCR sequencing, of whom about 210 received two doses of AZD1222 and some 26 received two doses of the MenACWY control vaccine. Enrollment into the trials was organized by age into subgroups of 18-55, 56-69 and 70-plus years, and those subgroups contained roughly 140, 27 and 60 TCR-sequenced participants, respectively. General conclusions and limits of the study: Because no day 14 peak-response samples were available, the repertoires could be characterized only after the peak T cell response. A significant rise in spike-specific TCR breadth and depth was observed after two AZD1222 doses relative to day 0 and relative to MenACWY recipients. Participants were mostly white British and included more females than males, and it was suggested by the authors that clonal diversity may have been underestimated. Epitopes outside the regions mutated in the B.1.351 and B.1.1.7 variants were reportedly recognized by nearly half of the unique spike-specific TCRs. The whole spike protein was spanned by vaccine-associated CD4 TCRs, and dominant responses were seen in regions 160-218 and 743-854. The 56-69-year group was small, and its depth increase did not reach significance, likely because of low power. Conclusions about previously exposed vaccinees were limited because only 6 or 7 AZD1222 recipients were SARS-CoV-2 seropositive at baseline.

The CDR3 regions of human TCRbeta chains were subjected to immunosequencing. Per the authors' processing: TCRs in the repertoires were compared against a reference library of SARS-CoV-2-specific TCRs that had been generated with the MIRA antigen-specificity platform. Breadth was defined as the fraction of unique TCRs that were SARS-CoV-2-associated, and depth was defined as the fraction of total T cells that were SARS-CoV-2-associated. Using the MIRA data, each spike-specific TCR was assigned both to the spike region to which the TCR was reactive and to a CD4 or CD8 class. Log10-transformed breadth and depth values were compared by one-way ANOVA with Sidak's multiple comparisons tests. This is the immuneACCESS table as TCRdb keeps it, with only in-frame sequences that have V and J called. A part of the clones is gone; compared with another copy, unresolved V genes explain less than half, and the rest is unexplained. V and J calls plus clone size are reproduced from that table; the DNA served to infer D and trimming. The sample table lists around 130,000 clones, 70% to 90% of them with a count of one. Around 12% of the sample is in the top ten clones.

From its cysteine to its phenylalanine, the CDR3 spans 13 amino acids. Only CDR3 DNA remains: 39 bases, in frame from the first base. V is pared back by 0 bases and J by 1 base, with 4 bases lying between the germline termini. The sample's time point label is to be understood as: baseline before first vaccination. The vaccinee samples were drawn from two UK trials, COV001 and COV002, one of which was a single-blind randomized controlled phase 2/3 trial testing AZD1222 (ChAdOx1 nCoV-19) in healthy adults. For TCRbeta chain sequencing, PBMC samples were collected from trial participants at day 0 and at day 28 after the second dose. For this clone: Its recognized antigen is unknown. The record has no base qualities; no much larger clone is one base away.

The specimen was peripheral blood, collected on day 0 of AZD1222 vaccination. The receptor was isolated from an adult in good health. Recombination joined TRBV5-3 with TRBJ1-1; the D gene is unclear. TRBV5-3 is an open reading frame whose function is uncertain. This receptor has the CDR3 CARSLGPNTEAFF. The bases are TGTGCCAGAAGCTTGGGCCCGAACACTGAAGCTTTCTTT.